These 29 T cell receptor beta chains share one sample of origin, sequenced in a study of shared clonotypes between healthy human individuals. Using immunoSEQ multiplex PCR, the repertoire was profiled, and TCRdb retains in-frame clones only, with some absent. The table lists roughly 2.2 million clones, about 92% of them singletons, with 0.39% in the top ten. Sequencing used naive CD4+ T cells from PBMCs. Subset noted: CD45RA+ positively selected. These receptors originate from a man aged 18 to 30 in good health. Some clones in this sample may be carry-over from other donors' samples.

V is TRBV20-1 and J is TRBJ1-1, with D possibly matching TRBD1 (5 bases). Germline CDR1 is DFQATT and CDR2 is SNEGSKA (reference sequence). Trimming cost V 5 bases and J 5 bases, with 9 bases left between them. The CDR3 totals 11 residues. The CDR3, as DNA: TGCAGTGCTCGCAGGGTAACTGAAGCTTTCTTT. Translation: CSARRVTEAFF.

The chain joins TRBV5-1 to TRBJ2-3; a possible D gene is TRBD1 (5 bases). The germline V and J ends were trimmed by 5 bases and 0 bases, with 22 bases remaining between them. This CDR3 is 18 amino acids long. CDR1 is SGHRS and CDR2 is YFSETQ in the germline V gene. The CDR3 nucleotides are TGCGCCAGCAGTCCCGGTTTTTTAATACAGGCTAGCACAGATACGCAGTATTTT. Translating gives CASSPGFLIQASTDTQYF.

The V gene is TRBV7-8, the J gene TRBJ1-4; 9 bases are shared with TRBD1. Per the germline V gene, CDR1 is SGHVS and CDR2 is FQNEAQ. V lost 6 bases and J lost 14; bases outside the gene matches: 10. CDR3 length: 13 residues. This CDR3 is CASRPGTGFLLFF. The CDR3 coding sequence is TGTGCCAGCAGACCCGGGACAGGGTTTCTCCTGTTTTTT.

This clone has a single count. The chain is built from TRBV5-1 and TRBJ1-1, with D unresolved. V lost 7 bases and J 2 bases, leaving 12 bases between the germline ends. The CDR3 is 13 residues long. Germline V CDR1 and CDR2: SGHRS, YFSETQ. CDR3 amino acids: CASGGVPNTEAFF. The DNA for the CDR3 is TGCGCCAGCGGTGGAGTCCCAAACACTGAAGCTTTCTTT. The variable domain in full, completed from reference TRBV5-1 and TRBJ1-1, reads KAGVTQTPRYLIKTRGQQVTLSCSPISGHRSVSWYQQTPGQGLQFLFEYFSETQRNKGNFPGRFSGRQFSNSRSEMNVSTLELGDSALYLCASGGVPNTEAFFGQGTRLTVV.

CDR3 nucleotides: TGTGCCAGCAGCCCTAACTCCTACGAGCAGTACTTC. This codes for CASSPNSYEQYF. This chain uses TRBV7-2 with TRBJ2-7; D remains unclear. Trimming stripped 5 bases from V and 0 bases from J, with 5 bases between. The CDR3 consists of 12 residues. Germline V gene lookup returns CDR1 SGHTA and CDR2 FQGNSA.

The rearrangement joins TRBV5-1 to TRBJ1-1, with D possibly TRBD1 on 5 matching bases. From germline, CDR1 is SGHRS and CDR2 YFSETQ. This CDR3 comprises 15 residues. V was cut by 4 bases and J by 0 bases, with 13 bases left in between. CDR3 sequence: CASSQDGGMNTEAFF. DNA of the CDR3: TGCGCCAGCAGCCAGGACGGGGGGATGAACACTGAAGCTTTCTTT.

The chain is built from TRBV5-1 and TRBJ2-2, with 10 bases matching TRBD2. Germline V gene data show CDR1 as SGHRS and CDR2 as YFSETQ. The CDR3 consists of 17 residues. J was trimmed by 4 bases and V by 3 bases; bases with no gene match: 9. The CDR3 here is CASSSVGAGGVTGELFF. DNA for the CDR3: TGCGCCAGCAGCTCTGTCGGAGCGGGAGGGGTCACCGGGGAGCTGTTTTTT.

The J gene is TRBJ2-3, the V gene TRBV2; D unclear. The CDR3 covers 12 residues. Germline CDR1 SNHLY, CDR2 FYNNEI. The ends were cut back, 5 bases at V and 10 bases at J, with 13 bases in the middle. The CDR3 region is CASSPESQPQYF. CDR3 nucleotide sequence: TGTGCCAGCAGTCCGGAGTCCCAGCCGCAGTATTTT.

This chain uses TRBV9 with TRBJ2-1; a possible D gene is TRBD2 (6 bases). The V gene lost 4 bases and the J gene lost 6 bases, with 20 bases spanning the gap. Germline assignment: CDR1 SGDLS and CDR2 YYNGEE. The CDR3 consists of 16 residues. The CDR3 loop reads CASSRGSGSLGNEQFF. CDR3 nucleotides: TGTGCCAGCAGCCGGGGGAGCGGATCATTAGGCAATGAGCAGTTCTTC.

This chain links TRBV7-3 with TRBJ1-2, with D perhaps matching TRBD1 (5 bases). Germline V CDR1 and CDR2: SGHTA, FQGTGA. This CDR3 is built from 13 residues. Trimming left V 4 bases short and J 5 bases short, with 11 bases between. The CDR3 sequence is CASSYDRQYGYTF. In DNA, the CDR3 is TGTGCCAGCAGCTACGACAGACAATATGGCTACACCTTC.

This chain connects TRBV18 to TRBJ1-5; TRBD1 matches at 9 bases. Germline V CDR1 and CDR2: KGHSH, LQKENI. The CDR3 is made up of 17 amino acids. V trimming: 4 bases; J trimming: 5 bases; junction bases outside the gene matches: 12. The CDR3 bases are TGTGCCAGCTCACTAACTGCCCCCGGACAGGGGTATCAGCCCCAGCATTTT. Protein product: CASSLTAPGQGYQPQHF.

The rearrangement links TRBV6-6 to TRBJ1-5, with D unclear. Germline V CDR1 and CDR2: MNHNY, SVGAGI (reference sequence). The CDR3 has 16 residues. Trimming removed 5 bases at V and 2 bases at J, with 16 bases between. This CDR3 reads CASSRGRVGGNQPQHF. CDR3 bases: TGTGCCAGCAGTCGCGGGAGGGTTGGTGGCAATCAGCCCCAGCATTTT.

Comment on this clone: At the DNA level, this CDR3 is encoded by other sequences in the same sample as well. The V gene is TRBV5-1, the J gene TRBJ2-3, with D hard to call. Between the trimmed V and J ends, which lost 4 bases and 0 bases, there was a span of 9 bases. Germline V gene data show CDR1 as SGHRS and CDR2 as YFSETQ. The CDR3 has 14 residues. The CDR3 spells CASSPELSTDTQYF. The DNA of the CDR3 is TGCGCCAGCAGCCCGGAACTTAGCACAGATACGCAGTATTTT.

The chain combines TRBV13 with TRBJ2-7; 8 positions match TRBD1. The CDR3 contains 17 residues. Germline CDR1 is PRHDT and CDR2 is FYEKMQ (reference sequence). Trimming removed 5 bases from V and 0 bases from J; junction bases left unmatched: 12. CDR3 amino acids: CASSPRPRDRSSYEQYF. Written as DNA, the CDR3 is TGTGCCAGCAGCCCAAGGCCCCGGGACAGGAGCTCCTACGAGCAGTACTTC.

The chain employs TRBV4-3 and TRBJ2-1; D call uncertain. The CDR3 spans 16 residues. Germline CDR1 LGHNA, CDR2 YSLEER. V lost 0 bases and J lost 8, with 17 bases in between. The CDR3 loop reads CASSQDWVVSSDEQFF. The CDR3 bases are TGCGCCAGCAGCCAAGATTGGGTAGTTTCTTCCGATGAGCAGTTCTTC.

The chain is built from TRBV30 and TRBJ2-7, with no clear D. CDR3 length: 14 amino acids. In germline, CDR1 is GTSNPN, CDR2 SVGIG (reference sequence). The V end lost 3 bases, the J end lost 2 bases, and 14 bases lay between the germline ends. The CDR3 protein is CAWSPAASTYEQYF. DNA for the CDR3: TGTGCCTGGAGCCCCGCCGCGTCCACCTACGAGCAGTACTTC.

This clone was detected only once. V usage is TRBV7-6 and J usage is TRBJ2-7; 10 nucleotides agree with TRBD2. With 2 bases clipped from V and 4 bases from J, the junction kept 8 bases outside the gene matches. Germline lookup yields CDR1 SGHVS and CDR2 FNYEAQ. This CDR3 comprises 16 residues. The CDR3 reads CASSLYPSGSFYEQYF. The CDR3 DNA reads as TGTGCCAGCAGCTTATACCCTAGCGGGAGTTTTTACGAGCAGTACTTC.

The chain combines TRBV9 with TRBJ2-1, with TRBD2 matching 13 bases. This CDR3 comprises 15 residues. Trimming cost V 4 bases and J 10 bases; bases outside gene matches: 8. The germline gives CDR1 SGDLS, CDR2 YYNGEE. The CDR3 nucleotides are TGTGCCAGCAGCTCGCGACTAGCGGGAGGCCCGGAGCAGTTCTTC. Translation: CASSSRLAGGPEQFF.

The chain joins TRBV7-2 to TRBJ2-2; D gene unclear. This CDR3 has 11 residues. Germline V gives CDR1 SGHTA, CDR2 FQGNSA. Between the trimmed V and J ends, which lost 7 bases and 8 bases, there was a span of 8 bases. This CDR3 reads CASTYSGELFF. CDR3 bases: TGTGCCAGCACCTATAGTGGGGAGCTGTTTTTT.

V is TRBV6-5 and J is TRBJ1-3; D uncertain. Germline V gene sequence: CDR1 MNHEY, CDR2 SVGAGI. V lost 8 bases to trimming and J lost 4 bases, with 9 bases between them. The CDR3 has 12 amino acids. CDR3 sequence reads: CASQNRGNTIYF. The CDR3, as DNA: TGTGCCAGCCAGAACCGGGGAAACACCATATATTTT.

The V call is TRBV4-1, the J call TRBJ2-1; D uncertain. The CDR3 extends over 13 amino acids. Trimming left V 0 bases short and J 9 bases short, with 9 bases between. CDR1 and CDR2 from the germline V gene are MGHRA and YSYEKL. The CDR3 here is CASSQEAYAEQFF. As DNA, the CDR3 is TGCGCCAGCAGCCAAGAAGCATACGCTGAGCAGTTCTTC.

The table lists this clone with a few counts. At the DNA level, this CDR3 is encoded by other sequences in the same sample as well. V is TRBV5-1 and J is TRBJ1-1; D unresolved. Trimming cost V 1 base and J 0 bases, with 7 bases left between them. Germline V CDR1 and CDR2: SGHRS, YFSETQ. CDR3 length equals 14 residues. The CDR3 loop reads CASSLRALNTEAFF. The CDR3 DNA follows: TGCGCCAGCAGCTTGAGGGCGCTGAACACTGAAGCTTTCTTT.

The chain has TRBV10-3 and TRBJ2-5, with TRBD2 matching over 15 bases. V lost 2 bases to trimming and J lost 5 bases; unmatched junction nucleotides: 6. CDR1 and CDR2 from the germline V gene are ENHRY and SYGVKD. CDR3 size: 17 residues. The chain's CDR3 is CAISEGGLAGGRETQYF. CDR3 in DNA: TGTGCCATCAGTGAGGGTGGACTAGCGGGAGGGAGGGAGACCCAGTACTTC.

This chain joins TRBV2 and TRBJ1-1; 11 bases are a match to TRBD1. V was clipped by 7 bases and J by 2 bases; unmatched bases: 3. This CDR3 region has 14 residues. The germline V gene has CDR1 SNHLY and CDR2 FYNNEI. CDR3 bases: TGTGCCAGCACCGGGACAGGGGGTAACACTGAAGCTTTCTTT. Amino acid sequence: CASTGTGGNTEAFF.

The table lists this clone with a count of one. The CDR3 DNA reads TGTGCCACCAGCAGAGAACGGACAACCATATATTTT. The encoded protein is CATSRERTTIYF. V is TRBV15 and J is TRBJ1-3, with D possibly being TRBD1 (5 bases). This CDR3 is built from 12 residues. The V gene lost 0 bases and the J gene lost 10 bases, with 7 bases spanning the gap. CDR1 is LNHNV, CDR2 YYDKDF, per germline (reference sequence).

The J gene is TRBJ1-6, the V gene TRBV6-6, with D perhaps matching TRBD1 (6 bases). Germline V lookup: CDR1 MNHNY, CDR2 SVGAGI (reference sequence). The CDR3 totals 13 residues. V lost 6 bases to trimming and J lost 13 bases, with 16 bases between them. CDR3 coding DNA: TGTGCCAGCAGACTTAAACAGGGTAATCCCCTCCACTTT. Amino acid sequence: CASRLKQGNPLHF.

The CDR3 is CASRNSGQLNTGELFF. The CDR3 DNA is TGTGCCAGTAGGAATTCGGGACAACTGAACACCGGGGAGCTGTTTTTT. The chain has TRBV19 and TRBJ2-2; the D gene is possibly TRBD1 (6 bases). V was cut by 6 bases and J by 1 base, with 15 bases left in between. There are 16 residues in the CDR3. Germline CDR1 reads LNHDA; CDR2 reads SQIVND (reference sequence).

About this clone itself: At one end, the junction sequence differs from germline, possibly due to a read error. The chain couples TRBV27 to TRBJ1-1; no firm D call. The CDR3 is made up of 14 amino acids. CDR1 and CDR2 from the germline V gene are MNHEY and SMNVEV (reference sequence). The CDR3 bases are TGTGCCAGCACCCCCAGCTTTGTGAACATTGAAGCTTTCTTT. It is translated as CASTPSFVNIEAFF.

This chain uses TRBV27 with TRBJ1-1, with D perhaps TRBD1 (5 bases). This CDR3 region has 14 residues. Trimming left V 7 bases short and J 1 base short, with 13 bases between. Germline V gene data show CDR1 as MNHEY and CDR2 as SMNVEV (reference sequence). The CDR3, as DNA: TGTGCCAGCACTTTCCGGGGCGGGAACACTGAAGCTTTCTTT. This sequence encodes CASTFRGGNTEAFF.